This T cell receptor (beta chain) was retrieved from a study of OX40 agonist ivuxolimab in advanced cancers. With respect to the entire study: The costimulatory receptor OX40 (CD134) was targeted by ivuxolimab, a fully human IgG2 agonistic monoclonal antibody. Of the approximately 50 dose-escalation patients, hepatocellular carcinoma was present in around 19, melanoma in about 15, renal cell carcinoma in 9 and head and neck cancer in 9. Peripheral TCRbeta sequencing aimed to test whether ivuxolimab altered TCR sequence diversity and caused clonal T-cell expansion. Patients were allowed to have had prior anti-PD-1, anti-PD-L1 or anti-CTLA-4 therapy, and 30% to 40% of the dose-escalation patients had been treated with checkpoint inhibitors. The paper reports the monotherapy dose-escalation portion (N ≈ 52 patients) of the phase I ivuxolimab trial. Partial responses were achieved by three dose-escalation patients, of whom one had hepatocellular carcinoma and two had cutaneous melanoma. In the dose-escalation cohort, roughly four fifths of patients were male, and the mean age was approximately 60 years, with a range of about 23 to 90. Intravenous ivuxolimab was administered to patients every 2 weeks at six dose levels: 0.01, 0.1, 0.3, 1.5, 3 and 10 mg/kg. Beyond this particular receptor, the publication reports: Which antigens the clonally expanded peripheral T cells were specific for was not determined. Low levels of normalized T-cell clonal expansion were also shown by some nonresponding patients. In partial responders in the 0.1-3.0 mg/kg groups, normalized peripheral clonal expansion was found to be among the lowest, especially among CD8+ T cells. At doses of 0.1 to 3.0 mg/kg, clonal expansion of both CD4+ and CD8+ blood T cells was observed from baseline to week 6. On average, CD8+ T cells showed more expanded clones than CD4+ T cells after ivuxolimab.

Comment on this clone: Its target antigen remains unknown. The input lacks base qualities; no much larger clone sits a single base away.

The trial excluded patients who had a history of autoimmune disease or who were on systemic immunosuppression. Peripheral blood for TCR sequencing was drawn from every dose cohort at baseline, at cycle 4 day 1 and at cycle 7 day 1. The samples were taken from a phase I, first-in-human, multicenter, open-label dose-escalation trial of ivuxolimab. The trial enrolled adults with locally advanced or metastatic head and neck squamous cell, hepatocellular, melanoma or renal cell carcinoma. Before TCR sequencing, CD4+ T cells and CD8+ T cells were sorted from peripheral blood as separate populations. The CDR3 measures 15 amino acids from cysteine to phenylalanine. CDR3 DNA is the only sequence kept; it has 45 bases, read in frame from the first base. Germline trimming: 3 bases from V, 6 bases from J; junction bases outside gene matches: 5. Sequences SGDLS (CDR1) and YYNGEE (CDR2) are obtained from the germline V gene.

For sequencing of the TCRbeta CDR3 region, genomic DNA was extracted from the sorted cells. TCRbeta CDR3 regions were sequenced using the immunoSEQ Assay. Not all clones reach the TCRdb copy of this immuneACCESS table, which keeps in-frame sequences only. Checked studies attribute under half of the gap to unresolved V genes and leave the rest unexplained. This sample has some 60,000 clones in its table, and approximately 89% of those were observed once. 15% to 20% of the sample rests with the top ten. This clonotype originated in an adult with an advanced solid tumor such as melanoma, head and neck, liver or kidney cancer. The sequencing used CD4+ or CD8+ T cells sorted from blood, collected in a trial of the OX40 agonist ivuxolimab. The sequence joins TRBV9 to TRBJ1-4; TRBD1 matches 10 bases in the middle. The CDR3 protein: CASSGLTGGDEKLFF. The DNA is TGTGCCAGCAGCGGTCTGACAGGGGGCGATGAAAAACTGTTTTTT.